Below, 3 T cell receptor beta chains from the same sample are listed, as sequenced in a study of blood T cell repertoires in COVID-19. Libraries were prepared by immunoSEQ multiplex PCR; TCRdb keeps only in-frame clonotypes and omits some of them. The sample consists of some 99,000 clones, approximately 80% of them appearing once. The sample taken for sequencing was peripheral blood. The receptors were gathered from a woman of 80 years or more with active or convalescent COVID-19.

The chain combines TRBV19 with TRBJ1-1; 7 positions match TRBD1. The V gene end was trimmed by 3 bases and the J gene end by 3 bases; junction bases not matched to a gene: 10. The CDR3 extends over 16 amino acids. Germline V gives CDR1 LNHDA, CDR2 SQIVND (reference sequence). The CDR3 DNA is TGTGCCAGTAGTATCGGAGCAGGGGGTAGGTACACTGAAGCTTTCTTT. Its protein is CASSIGAGGRYTEAFF.

J is TRBJ2-7 and V is TRBV21-1; the listed D gene, TRBD2, was not tested against the DNA. TRBV21-1 is termed a pseudogene. CDR3 size: 17 residues. CDR3 nucleotide sequence: TGTGCCAGCAGCAAAGGAGGGGCTAGCGGGTACTCCTACGAGCAGTACTTC. Translating it yields CASSKGGASGYSYEQYF.

This clone occurred once. V is TRBV6-5 and J is TRBJ1-5, with D unresolved. Trimming shortened V by 2 bases and J by 5 bases, and 10 bases separated the two germline ends. The CDR3 has 14 amino acids. Germline assignment: CDR1 MNHEY and CDR2 SVGAGI. The CDR3 region has the DNA TGTGCCAGCAGTTACAAGGCTGCGGATCAGCCCCAGCATTTT. Translating gives CASSYKAADQPQHF.